Shown below are 20 T cell receptor beta chains from a single sample sequenced in a study of T-cell memory formation after mild COVID-19. TCRdb re-derived calls from the 5' RACE reads in MiXCR, one entry per CDR3 protein. The data contain about 90,000 distinct CDR3 sequences, about 13% of them seen just once; the ten biggest clones take up roughly a quarter. Sequencing input: PBMCs or a T cell subset sorted from them (not recorded which). The receptor set was obtained from an adult woman who had mild COVID-19 (a few samples of this study predate the infection). Cell type and time point are not known.

This CDR3 reads CASSRTSGRGTGELFF. The CDR3 DNA sequence: TGTGCCAGCAGCCGGACTAGCGGGAGAGGCACCGGGGAGCTGTTTTTT. J is TRBJ2-2 and V is TRBV7-9; 13 bases are a match to TRBD2. CDR3 length: 16 amino acids. The V gene's germline CDR1 is SEHNR and CDR2 FQNEAQ (reference sequence). V was clipped by 5 bases and J by 4 bases; unmatched bases: 4. The whole variable domain, remainder taken from reference TRBV7-9 and TRBJ2-2, is DTGVSQNPRHKITKRGQNVTFRCDPISEHNRLYWYRQTLGQGPEFLTYFQNEAQLEKSRLLSDRFSAERPKGSFSTLEIQRTEQGDSAMYLCASSRTSGRGTGELFFGEGSRLTVL.

This clonotype has only a few counts. The genes are TRBV19 and TRBJ2-7; D is unresolved. V dropped 3 bases and J dropped 2 bases, with 8 bases sitting between them. The CDR3 runs 13 residues. From germline, CDR1 is LNHDA and CDR2 SQIVND (reference sequence). CDR3 in amino acids: CASSITDTYEQYF. CDR3 sequence (DNA): TGTGCCAGTAGTATTACAGACACCTACGAGCAGTACTTC.

This clonotype was detected a few times. This chain uses TRBV6-5 with TRBJ1-2; perhaps TRBD1 as D (5 bases). Trimming removed 6 bases from V and 3 bases from J, with 23 bases in between. CDR3 size: 17 residues. From germline, CDR1 is MNHEY and CDR2 SVGAGI. The CDR3 bases are TGTGCCAGCAGCTCCCTTACCACTTCGGGGGGGGACTATGGCTACACCTTC. This encodes CASSSLTTSGGDYGYTF.

The chain employs TRBV27 and TRBJ2-7; the match to TRBD1 covers 9 bases. The CDR3 runs to 14 residues. Trimming cost V 2 bases and J 6 bases; bases outside gene matches: 5. CDR1 is MNHEY and CDR2 is SMNVEV in the germline V gene (reference sequence). Written as DNA, the CDR3 is TGTGCCAGCAGTTTAGGGACAGGGTCCGGCGAGCAGTACTTC. This encodes CASSLGTGSGEQYF.

This clonotype was seen only a few times. The CDR3 region has the DNA TGCGCCAGCAGCTTGCCTCCGGGACAGGGGTTGAGCTCCTACGAGCAGTACTTC. Translated, it gives CASSLPPGQGLSSYEQYF. The rearrangement uses TRBV5-1 and TRBJ2-7; 10 positions agree with TRBD1. J gave up 0 bases and V 1 base, and 10 bases lay outside the gene matches. This CDR3 has 18 amino acids. Per germline, CDR1 SGHRS and CDR2 YFSETQ.

In this sample, this clonotype turned up a few times. The rearrangement joins TRBV20-1 to TRBJ2-1; TRBD2 agrees at 10 bases. This CDR3 has 18 amino acids. V lost 1 base, J lost 5 bases, and 14 bases stayed unmatched. Looked up from germline, CDR1 is DFQATT and CDR2 is SNEGSKA (reference sequence). The DNA of the CDR3 is TGCAGTGCTAGAGGCCCCCGAAAAGCGGGAGGGTTGCACAATGAGCAGTTCTTC. Its translation is CSARGPRKAGGLHNEQFF.

This clonotype was seen a few times. In DNA form, the CDR3 reads TGTGCCGACCGGGACGGCAACAATGAGCAGTTCTTC. Its translation: CADRDGNNEQFF. The chain has TRBV12-3 or TRBV12-4 and TRBJ2-1; D may be TRBD1 or TRBD2 (5 bases each). V was trimmed by 11 bases and J by 5 bases, leaving 13 bases between them. The CDR3 spans 12 residues.

This clonotype was seen only a few times. CDR3 nucleotide sequence: TGCGCCAGCCGCCCCCCCGGACTAGCGGGAGGGAACACCGGGGAGCTGTTTTTT. Its protein product is CASRPPGLAGGNTGELFF. The chain is built from TRBV5-1 and TRBJ2-2, with 14 bases aligning to TRBD2. The CDR3 is 18 residues long. Looked up from germline, CDR1 is SGHRS and CDR2 is YFSETQ. V lost 7 bases and J lost 1; bases outside the gene matches: 9.

By share, this clonotype ranks as medium-sized. This chain joins TRBV27 and TRBJ2-1; D remains unclear. V lost 8 bases and J 5 bases, leaving 16 bases between the germline ends. Germline V gene lookup returns CDR1 MNHEY and CDR2 SMNVEV (reference sequence). The CDR3 sequence is 14 residues long. The CDR3 here is CASGYGDGNNEQFF. The CDR3 nucleotides read TGTGCCAGCGGATACGGTGACGGAAACAATGAGCAGTTCTTC.

V usage is TRBV15 and J usage is TRBJ2-7; D possibly corresponds to TRBD1 (5 bases). Trimming removed 0 bases from V and 6 bases from J, with 12 bases in between. CDR1 and CDR2 (germline): LNHNV, YYDKDF (reference sequence). This CDR3 comprises 14 residues. CDR3 sequence reads: CATSRDSQGIEQYF. In DNA, the CDR3 is TGTGCCACCAGCAGAGATAGTCAGGGTATCGAGCAGTACTTC.

The chain carries TRBV14 and TRBJ1-6, with TRBD1 identical over 7 bases. Germline CDR1 is SGHDN and CDR2 is FVKESK. Trimming took 3 bases from V and 7 from J; bases not matched to a gene: 3. The CDR3 has 14 amino acids. CDR3 bases: TGTGCCAGCAGCCAGGCAGGGGGGAATTCACCCCTCCACTTT. This encodes CASSQAGGNSPLHF.

This clonotype was detected a few times. This rearrangement joins TRBV4-3 to TRBJ2-7; TRBD2 might be the D (5 bases). V shed 0 bases and J shed 3 bases, with 15 bases lying between them. The CDR3 runs 16 residues. Germline V CDR1 and CDR2: LGHNA, YSLEER. CDR3 nucleotide sequence: TGCGCCAGCAGCCAAGATGGGGTTACAAGCGGCTACGAGCAGTACTTC. Translating it yields CASSQDGVTSGYEQYF.

This clonotype appeared a few times. This chain links TRBV6-2 or TRBV6-3 with TRBJ2-3; D not resolved. Germline V gene data show CDR1 as MNHEY and CDR2 as SVGEGT. The CDR3 consists of 14 residues. Trimming removed 2 bases at V and 5 bases at J, with 11 bases between. CDR3 region: CASSYEGRLDTQYF. The DNA of the CDR3 is TGTGCCAGCAGTTACGAAGGTCGTCTAGATACGCAGTATTTT.

The chain carries TRBV9 and TRBJ1-4; D perhaps matches TRBD1 (5 bases). The length of the CDR3 is 14 residues. The germline CDR1 and CDR2 sequences are SGDLS and YYNGEE. V was cut by 5 bases and J by 5 bases, with 13 bases left in between. CDR3 region: CASSDGAINEKLFF. CDR3 sequence (DNA): TGTGCCAGCAGTGATGGGGCCATCAATGAAAAACTGTTTTTT.

This clonotype has more than one count but fewer than ten. This chain links TRBV4-3 with TRBJ2-5; 9 positions match TRBD2. This CDR3 region has 20 residues. Trimming took 0 bases from V and 3 from J; bases not matched to a gene: 17. CDR1 LGHNA and CDR2 YSLEER come from the germline V gene. CDR3 amino acids: CASSQDQGGRDRGAEETQYF. The CDR3 DNA sequence: TGCGCCAGCAGCCAAGATCAGGGCGGGAGGGACCGAGGGGCTGAAGAGACCCAGTACTTC.

The chain is built from TRBV2 and TRBJ2-1; 11 bases are a match to TRBD2. V was pared by 6 bases and J by 4 bases, with 5 bases of the junction left unmatched. The CDR3 totals 15 residues. CDR1 and CDR2 (germline): SNHLY, FYNNEI. The CDR3 DNA is TGTGCCAGCAGGAGCGGGACTAGCGGATACAATGAGCAGTTCTTC. Its protein product is CASRSGTSGYNEQFF.

A few counts support this clonotype. The chain joins TRBV12-3 or TRBV12-4 to TRBJ1-5; unclear D gene. The CDR3 extends over 15 amino acids. V lost 2 bases and J 9 bases, leaving 17 bases between the germline ends. In DNA, the CDR3 is TGTGCCAGCAGTTTAACAGACAACTCAGGTTTGCCCCAGCATTTT. Encoded protein: CASSLTDNSGLPQHF.

This clonotype was seen ten or more times. The gene calls are TRBV20-1 and TRBJ1-6; D is perhaps TRBD1 (5 bases). The CDR3 has 14 residues. Germline CDR1 DFQATT, CDR2 SNEGSKA (reference sequence). V was pared by 3 bases and J by 10 bases, with 16 bases between. In nucleotides, the CDR3 is TGCAGTGCTAGCGAGGCAGGGAAAGAATCACCCCTCCACTTT. Amino acids: CSASEAGKESPLHF.

This clonotype was seen more than once but under ten times. The chain joins TRBV6-5 to TRBJ2-3; D is undetermined. There are 14 residues in the CDR3. The V gene's germline CDR1 is MNHEY and CDR2 SVGAGI. V was trimmed by 6 bases and J by 1 base, leaving 11 bases between them. The CDR3 DNA follows: TGTGCCAGCAGGATAGACACAGGCACAGATACGCAGTATTTT. It encodes CASRIDTGTDTQYF.

The J gene is TRBJ2-7, the V gene TRBV4-1, with a tentative D call TRBD2 (7 bases). The CDR3 spans 16 residues. Trimming removed 4 bases at V and 1 base at J, with 17 bases between. Germline CDR1 MGHRA, CDR2 YSYEKL. The CDR3 DNA is TGCGCCAGCAGCCCCCATGGGGGGGGCCTTTCCTACGAGCAGTACTTC. Protein product: CASSPHGGGLSYEQYF.